This T cell receptor beta chain was sequenced during a study of early T cells in non-severe SARS-CoV-2 infection. CDR3 size: 13 residues. CDR1 and CDR2 from the germline V gene are SQVTM and ANQGSEA. V lost 6 bases, J lost 0 bases, and 11 bases lay in between. MiXCR was run by TCRdb on the 5' RACE reads, yielding one entry per CDR3 protein. The table includes over 50,000 distinct CDR3 sequences, 8% to 9% detected once. This clonotype has a handful of counts. Sequenced sample: whole blood. This chain links TRBV29-1 with TRBJ1-2; D gene unclear. This TCR was sampled from an adult who was a healthcare worker with PCR-confirmed SARS-CoV-2 infection or an uninfected control (not recorded which). CDR3 residues: CSVTPGTNYGYTF. DNA of the CDR3: TGCAGCGTGACCCCCGGGACTAACTATGGCTACACCTTC. The entire variable domain, with the rest obtained from reference TRBV29-1 and TRBJ1-2, is as follows: SAVISQKPSRDICQRGTSLTIQCQVDSQVTMMFWYRQQPGQSLTLIATANQGSEATYESGFVIDKFPISRPNLTFSTLTVSNMSPEDSSIYLCSVTPGTNYGYTFGSGTRLTVV.